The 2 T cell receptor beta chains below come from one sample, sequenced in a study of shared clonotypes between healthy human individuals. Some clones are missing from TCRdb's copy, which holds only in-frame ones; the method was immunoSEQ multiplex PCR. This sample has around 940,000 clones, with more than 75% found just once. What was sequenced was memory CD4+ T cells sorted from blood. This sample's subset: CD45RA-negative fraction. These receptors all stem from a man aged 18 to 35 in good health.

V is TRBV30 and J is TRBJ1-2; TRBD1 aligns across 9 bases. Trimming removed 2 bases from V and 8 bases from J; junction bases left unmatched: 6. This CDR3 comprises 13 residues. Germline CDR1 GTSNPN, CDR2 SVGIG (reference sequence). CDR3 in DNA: TGTGCCTGGAGTTCCGGACAGGGGCACGGCTACACCTTC. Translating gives CAWSSGQGHGYTF.

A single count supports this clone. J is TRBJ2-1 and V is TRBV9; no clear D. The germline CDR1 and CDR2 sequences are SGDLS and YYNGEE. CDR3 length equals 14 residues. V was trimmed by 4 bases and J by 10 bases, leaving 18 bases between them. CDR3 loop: CASSPSVLHREQFF. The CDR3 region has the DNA TGTGCCAGCAGCCCCTCGGTCCTACATCGAGAGCAGTTCTTC.